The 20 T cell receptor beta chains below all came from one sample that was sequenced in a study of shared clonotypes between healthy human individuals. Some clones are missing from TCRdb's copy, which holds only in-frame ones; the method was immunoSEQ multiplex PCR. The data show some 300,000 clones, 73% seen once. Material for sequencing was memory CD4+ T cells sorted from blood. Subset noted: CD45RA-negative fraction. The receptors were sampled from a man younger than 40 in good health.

CDR3 sequence (DNA): TGTGCCAGCAGCCGGGGACAGGTTTCCGGGGAGCTGTTTTTT. The encoded protein is CASSRGQVSGELFF. V gene TRBV5-6 combines with J gene TRBJ2-2, with 8 bases identical to TRBD1. CDR1 is SGHDT and CDR2 is YYEEEE in the germline V gene. The CDR3 consists of 14 residues. Trimming at V came to 4 bases and at J to 6 bases, leaving 5 bases not matched to a gene.

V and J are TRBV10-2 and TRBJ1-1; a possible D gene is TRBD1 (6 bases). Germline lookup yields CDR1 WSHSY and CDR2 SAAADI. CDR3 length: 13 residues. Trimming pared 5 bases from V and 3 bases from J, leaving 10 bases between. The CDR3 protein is CASSLGGHTEAFF. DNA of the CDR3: TGCGCCAGCAGTTTGGGGGGCCACACTGAAGCTTTCTTT.

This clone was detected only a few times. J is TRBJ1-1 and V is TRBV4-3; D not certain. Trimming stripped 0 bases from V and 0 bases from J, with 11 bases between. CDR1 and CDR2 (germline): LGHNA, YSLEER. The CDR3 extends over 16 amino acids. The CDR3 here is CASSQEGGIMNTEAFF. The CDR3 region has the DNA TGCGCCAGCAGCCAAGAAGGCGGGATTATGAACACTGAAGCTTTCTTT.

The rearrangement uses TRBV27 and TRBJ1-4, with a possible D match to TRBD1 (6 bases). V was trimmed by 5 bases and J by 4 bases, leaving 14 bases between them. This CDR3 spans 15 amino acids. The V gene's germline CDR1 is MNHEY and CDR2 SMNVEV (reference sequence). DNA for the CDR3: TGTGCCAGCAGTCCGCCAGGGGCGGGTAATGAAAAACTGTTTTTT. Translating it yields CASSPPGAGNEKLFF. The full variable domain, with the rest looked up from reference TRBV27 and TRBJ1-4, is EAQVTQNPRYLITVTGKKLTVTCSQNMNHEYMSWYRQDPGLGLRQIYYSMNVEVTDKGDVPEGYKVSRKEKRNFPLILESPSPNQTSLYFCASSPPGAGNEKLFFGSGTQLSVL.

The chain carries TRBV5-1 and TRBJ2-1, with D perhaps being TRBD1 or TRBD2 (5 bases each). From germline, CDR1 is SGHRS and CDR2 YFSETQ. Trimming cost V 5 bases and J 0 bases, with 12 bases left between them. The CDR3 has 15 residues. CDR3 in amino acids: CASSVGTSSYNEQFF. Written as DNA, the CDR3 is TGCGCCAGCAGTGTGGGGACGAGCTCCTACAATGAGCAGTTCTTC. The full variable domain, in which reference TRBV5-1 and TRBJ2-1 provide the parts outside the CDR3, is KAGVTQTPRYLIKTRGQQVTLSCSPISGHRSVSWYQQTPGQGLQFLFEYFSETQRNKGNFPGRFSGRQFSNSRSEMNVSTLELGDSALYLCASSVGTSSYNEQFFGPGTRLTVL.

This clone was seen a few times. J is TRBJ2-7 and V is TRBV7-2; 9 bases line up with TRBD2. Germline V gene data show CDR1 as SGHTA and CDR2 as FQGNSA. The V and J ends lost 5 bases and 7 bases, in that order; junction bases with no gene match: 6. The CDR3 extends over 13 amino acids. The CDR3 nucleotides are TGTGCCAGCAGCAAAGGGACTAGCCGAGAGCAGTACTTC. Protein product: CASSKGTSREQYF.

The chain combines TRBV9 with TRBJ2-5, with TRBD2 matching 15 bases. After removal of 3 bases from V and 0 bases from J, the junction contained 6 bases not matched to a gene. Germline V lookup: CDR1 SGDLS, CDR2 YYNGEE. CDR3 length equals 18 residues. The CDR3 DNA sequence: TGTGCCAGCAGCGAGAGGACTAGCGGGAGGGCCAACCAAGAGACCCAGTACTTC. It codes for CASSERTSGRANQETQYF.

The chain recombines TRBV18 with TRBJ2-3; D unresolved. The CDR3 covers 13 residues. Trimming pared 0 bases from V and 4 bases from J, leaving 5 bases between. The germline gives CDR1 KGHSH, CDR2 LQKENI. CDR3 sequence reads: CASSPPSADTQYF. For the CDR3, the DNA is TGTGCCAGCTCACCACCCAGCGCAGATACGCAGTATTTT.

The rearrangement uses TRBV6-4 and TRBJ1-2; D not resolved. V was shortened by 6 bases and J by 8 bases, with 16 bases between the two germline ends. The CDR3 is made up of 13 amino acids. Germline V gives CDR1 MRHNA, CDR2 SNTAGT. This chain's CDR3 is CASRSPRGGGYTF. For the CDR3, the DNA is TGTGCCAGCAGATCCCCCCGGGGAGGAGGCTACACCTTC.

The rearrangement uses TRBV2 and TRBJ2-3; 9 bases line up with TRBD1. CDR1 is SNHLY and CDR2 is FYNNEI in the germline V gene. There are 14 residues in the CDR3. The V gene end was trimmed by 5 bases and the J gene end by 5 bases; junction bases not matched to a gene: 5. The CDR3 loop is CASSLQGAGDTQYF. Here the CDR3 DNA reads TGTGCCAGCAGTCTACAGGGGGCTGGAGATACGCAGTATTTT.

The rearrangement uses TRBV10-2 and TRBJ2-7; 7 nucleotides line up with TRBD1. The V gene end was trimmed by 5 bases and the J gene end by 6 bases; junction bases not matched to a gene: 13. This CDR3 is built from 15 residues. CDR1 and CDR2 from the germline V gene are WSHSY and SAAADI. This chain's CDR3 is CASSHTGEPYSEQYF. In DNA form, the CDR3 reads TGCGCCAGCAGTCATACAGGGGAGCCCTACAGCGAGCAGTACTTC.

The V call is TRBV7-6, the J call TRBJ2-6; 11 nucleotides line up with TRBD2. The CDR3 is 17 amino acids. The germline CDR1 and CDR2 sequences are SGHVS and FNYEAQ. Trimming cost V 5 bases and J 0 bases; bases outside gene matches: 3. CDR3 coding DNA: TGTGCCAGCAGCCAAGGACTAGCGGGCTCTGGGGCCAACGTCCTGACTTTC. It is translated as CASSQGLAGSGANVLTF.

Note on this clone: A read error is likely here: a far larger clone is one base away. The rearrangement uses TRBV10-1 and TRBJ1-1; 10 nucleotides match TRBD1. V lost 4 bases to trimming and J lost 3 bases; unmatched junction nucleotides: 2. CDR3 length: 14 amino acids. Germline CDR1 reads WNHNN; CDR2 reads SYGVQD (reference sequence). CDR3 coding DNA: TGCGCCAGCAGTGGGGACAGGGGACACACTGAAGCTTTCTTT. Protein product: CASSGDRGHTEAFF.

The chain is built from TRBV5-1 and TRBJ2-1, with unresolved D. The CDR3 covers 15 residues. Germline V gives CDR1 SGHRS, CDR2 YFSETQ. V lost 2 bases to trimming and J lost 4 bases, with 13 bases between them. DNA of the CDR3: TGCGCCAGCAGCTTATCAGGATTTGAGTACAATGAGCAGTTCTTC. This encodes CASSLSGFEYNEQFF.

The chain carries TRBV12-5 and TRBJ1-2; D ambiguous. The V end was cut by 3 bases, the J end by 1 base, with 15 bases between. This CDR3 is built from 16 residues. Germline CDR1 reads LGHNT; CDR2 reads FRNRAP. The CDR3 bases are TGTGCTAGTGGTTTCCTTAAGGATTTTGGTAACTATGGCTACACCTTC. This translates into CASGFLKDFGNYGYTF.

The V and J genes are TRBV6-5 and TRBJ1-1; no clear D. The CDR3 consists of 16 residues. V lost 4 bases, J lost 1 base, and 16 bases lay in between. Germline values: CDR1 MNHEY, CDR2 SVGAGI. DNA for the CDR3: TGTGCCAGCAGTTCCTGGGCCGGGGTAGGGAACACTGAAGCTTTCTTT. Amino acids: CASSSWAGVGNTEAFF.

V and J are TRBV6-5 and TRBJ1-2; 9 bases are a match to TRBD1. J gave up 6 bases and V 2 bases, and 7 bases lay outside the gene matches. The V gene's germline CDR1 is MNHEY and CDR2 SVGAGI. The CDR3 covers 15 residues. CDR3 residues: CASSYGGTGTDGYTF. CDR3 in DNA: TGTGCCAGCAGTTACGGCGGGACAGGGACGGATGGCTACACCTTC.

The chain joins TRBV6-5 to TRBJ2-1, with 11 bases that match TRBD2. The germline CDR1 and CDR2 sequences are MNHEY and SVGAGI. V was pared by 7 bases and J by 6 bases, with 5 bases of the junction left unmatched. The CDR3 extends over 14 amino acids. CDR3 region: CASTKGLAANEQFF. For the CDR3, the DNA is TGTGCCAGCACCAAGGGACTAGCGGCCAATGAGCAGTTCTTC.

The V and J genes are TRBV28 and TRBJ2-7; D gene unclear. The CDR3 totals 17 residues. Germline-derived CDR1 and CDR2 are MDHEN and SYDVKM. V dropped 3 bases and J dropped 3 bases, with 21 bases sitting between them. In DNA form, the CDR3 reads TGTGCCAGCAGTTTTGTCCGTGGTCGGTCATTAGGCTACGAGCAGTACTTC. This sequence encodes CASSFVRGRSLGYEQYF.

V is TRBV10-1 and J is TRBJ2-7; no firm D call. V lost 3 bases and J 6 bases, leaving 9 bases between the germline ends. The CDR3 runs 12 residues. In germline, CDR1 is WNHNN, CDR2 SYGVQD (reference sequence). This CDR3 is CASSDLGSEQYF. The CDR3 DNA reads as TGCGCCAGCAGTGACTTGGGATCCGAGCAGTACTTC.